The rows below give T cell receptor beta chains drawn from one sample of a study of T cell responses to AZD1222 COVID-19 vaccine. Clones were read by immunoSEQ multiplex PCR, and TCRdb kept only the in-frame ones, dropping some. The sample shows some 94,000 clones, approximately 90% of them seen only once. The sample in question was peripheral blood, obtained on day 0 of AZD1222 vaccination. The origin of the receptors is an adult in good health. The CDR3 runs from the conserved cysteine through the conserved F or W. The D gene is left open where the match is weak. Not all rows give a size; the values are once, few, many and, for expanded clones, a class.

size,V,length,D,J,DNA,CDR3
.,TRBV6-1,14,TRBD1,TRBJ2-7,TGTGCCAGCAGTGACCTTTACAGGGGTGGAGAGCAGTACTTC,CASSDLYRGGEQYF
.,TRBV3-1/TRBV3-2,13,.,TRBJ1-1,TGTGCCAGCAGCCATCGAGTGAACACTGAAGCTTTCTTT,CASSHRVNTEAFF
.,TRBV5-1,17,.,TRBJ1-6,TGCGCCAGCAGCTTGTATGGGGGACGGTCCTATAATTCACCCCTCCACTTT,CASSLYGGRSYNSPLHF
.,TRBV30,13,TRBD1,TRBJ1-6,TGTGCCTGGACCGGGACAGTCCCCTCACCCCTCCACTTT,CAWTGTVPSPLHF
few,TRBV10-3,14,.,TRBJ1-5,TGTGCCATCAGAAGCGGACAGAGCAATCAGCCCCAGCATTTT,CAIRSGQSNQPQHF
.,TRBV29-1,13,.,TRBJ1-2,TGCAGCGTTGTTTGGGGAATTTTAAGTGGCTACACCTTC,CSVVWGILSGYTF
.,TRBV7-2,18,.,TRBJ2-3,TGTGCCAGCAGCTTAGGTTGGGACCCGAGGGCTTACACAGATACGCAGTATTTT,CASSLGWDPRAYTDTQYF
few,TRBV7-8,20,TRBD2,TRBJ2-1,TGTGCCAGCACACTTTTTGGTGGGCGGGGGGCGAGTAGCTCCTACAATGAGCAGTTCTTC,CASTLFGGRGASSSYNEQFF
.,TRBV27,13,TRBD1,TRBJ1-1,TGTGCCAGCGGCCTTACAGGGGAGACTGAAGCTTTCTTT,CASGLTGETEAFF
.,TRBV4-3,18,TRBD2,TRBJ2-2,TGCGCCAGCAGCCCCAGCCTAACTAGCGGGGAGCGCACCGGGGAGCTGTTTTTT,CASSPSLTSGERTGELFF
.,TRBV4-3,12,.,TRBJ2-3,TGCGCCAGCAGCCAAGATGGTGGCATGCAGTATTTT,CASSQDGGMQYF
.,TRBV2,15,.,TRBJ1-2,TGTGCCAGCAGTGAAAACAGGGTCAGGGAAGATGGCTACACCTTC,CASSENRVREDGYTF
.,TRBV29-1,12,.,TRBJ1-2,TGCAGCGTTGACAAGGGTAACTATGGCTACACCTTC,CSVDKGNYGYTF
.,TRBV6-2/TRBV6-3,13,.,TRBJ2-1,TGTGCCAGCAGTTCAAGGGGATACAATGAGCAGTTCTTC,CASSSRGYNEQFF
few,TRBV9,13,.,TRBJ2-3,TGTGCCAGCAGCGTACTAACCACAGATACGCAGTATTTT,CASSVLTTDTQYF